This record covers a single T cell receptor (beta chain). The entry originates in a study of blood T cell repertoires in COVID-19. Study at large: PBMCs, B-cell-depleted T cells, or T cells provided the cDNA or gDNA that made up the material.

CDR1 and CDR2 from the germline V gene are PRHDT and FYEKMQ (reference sequence). The CDR3 consists of 16 residues. Trimming left V 2 bases short and J 1 base short, with 12 bases between. The repertoire was sequenced with immunoSEQ multiplex PCR; TCRdb's copy has only in-frame clones and lacks some. The sample lists about 270,000 clones, around nine tenths seen once, with around 9.1% in the top ten. This TCR was recovered from a man aged 40-55 years who had recovered from COVID-19. The J gene is TRBJ1-3, the V gene TRBV13, with D possibly matching TRBD1 (5 bases). The material sequenced was peripheral blood. The chain's CDR3 is CASSLRGELSGNTIYF. CDR3 coding DNA: TGTGCCAGCAGCTTAAGGGGTGAGCTTTCTGGAAACACCATATATTTT.